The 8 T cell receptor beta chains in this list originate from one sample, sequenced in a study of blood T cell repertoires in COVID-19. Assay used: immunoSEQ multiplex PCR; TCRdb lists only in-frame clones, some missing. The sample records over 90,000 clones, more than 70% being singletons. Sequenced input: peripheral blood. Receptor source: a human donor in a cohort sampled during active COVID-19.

DNA for the CDR3: TGTGCCAGTAGTACGACATGGACTAATGAAAAACTGTTTTTT. Translation gives CASSTTWTNEKLFF. The chain joins TRBV19 to TRBJ1-4; no clear D gene. CDR1 LNHDA and CDR2 SQIVND come from the germline V gene (reference sequence). V was cut by 4 bases and J by 2 bases, with 8 bases left in between. This CDR3 comprises 14 residues.

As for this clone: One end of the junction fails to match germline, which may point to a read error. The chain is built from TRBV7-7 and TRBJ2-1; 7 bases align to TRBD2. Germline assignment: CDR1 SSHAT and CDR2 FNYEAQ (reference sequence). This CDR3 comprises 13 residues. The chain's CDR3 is CASSLAGENEQFF. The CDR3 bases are TGTGCTAGCAGCTTGGCGGGGGAGAATGAGCAGTTCTTC.

CDR3 sequence: CASSLLGGEAEAFF. In DNA, the CDR3 is TGTGCCAGCAGCCTCCTGGGGGGTGAAGCTGAAGCTTTCTTT. The chain has TRBV9 and TRBJ1-1, with D perhaps TRBD1 (5 bases). V lost 4 bases and J lost 6, with 16 bases in between. The germline CDR1 and CDR2 sequences are SGDLS and YYNGEE. The length of the CDR3 is 14 residues.

CDR3 in amino acids: CASSDRASHEQYF. CDR3 DNA: TGTGCCAGCAGCGACAGGGCATCCCACGAGCAGTACTTC. The chain recombines TRBV6-5 with TRBJ2-7, with 7 bases matching TRBD1. This CDR3 is built from 13 residues. Germline-derived CDR1 and CDR2 are MNHEY and SVGAGI. The V gene end was trimmed by 6 bases and the J gene end by 5 bases; junction bases not matched to a gene: 7.

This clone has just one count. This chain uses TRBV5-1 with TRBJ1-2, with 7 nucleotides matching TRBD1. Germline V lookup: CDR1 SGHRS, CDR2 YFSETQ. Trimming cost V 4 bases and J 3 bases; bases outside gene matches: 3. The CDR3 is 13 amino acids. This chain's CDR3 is CASSLGQDYGYTF. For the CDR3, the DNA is TGCGCCAGCAGCCTAGGACAGGACTATGGCTACACCTTC.

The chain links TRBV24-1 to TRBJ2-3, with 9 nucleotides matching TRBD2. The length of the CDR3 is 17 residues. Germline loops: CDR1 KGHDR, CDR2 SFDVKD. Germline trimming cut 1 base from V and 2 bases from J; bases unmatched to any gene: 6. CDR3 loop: CATSDFVCGRATDTQYF. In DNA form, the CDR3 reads TGTGCCACCAGTGATTTTGTTTGCGGGAGGGCCACAGATACGCAGTATTTT.

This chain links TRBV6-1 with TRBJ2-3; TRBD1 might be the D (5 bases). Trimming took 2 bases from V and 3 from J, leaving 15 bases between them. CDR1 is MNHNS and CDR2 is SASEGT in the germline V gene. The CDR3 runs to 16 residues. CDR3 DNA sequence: TGTGCCAGCAGTGAACAGTTCCAGGGTTCGACAGATACGCAGTATTTT. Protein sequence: CASSEQFQGSTDTQYF.

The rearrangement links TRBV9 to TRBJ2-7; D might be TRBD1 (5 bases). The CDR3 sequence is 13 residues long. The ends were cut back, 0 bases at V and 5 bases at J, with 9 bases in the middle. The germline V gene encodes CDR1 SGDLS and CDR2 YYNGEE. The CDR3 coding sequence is TGTGCCAGCAGCGTAGACAGGTTTGACGAGCAGTACTTC. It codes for CASSVDRFDEQYF.